A selection of T cell receptor beta chains follows, all from one sample in a study of shared clonotypes between healthy human individuals. Repertoires were generated with immunoSEQ multiplex PCR, while TCRdb's copy carries only in-frame clones and drops some. The sample has 2,500,000 or so clones; 85% to 95% are singletons. Specimen: naive CD4+ T cells from PBMCs. The origin of the receptors is a man between 18 and 29 years old in good health. Some clones in this sample may be carry-over from other donors' samples. Each CDR3 is given with its conserved first and last residue.

J: TRBJ2-1
V: TRBV5-4
CDR3: CAGRKSSYNEQFF

J: TRBJ2-1
V: TRBV5-1
CDR3: CASSSAGLADEQFF

J: TRBJ2-7
V: TRBV29-1
CDR3: CSARGYEQYF

J: TRBJ1-2
V: TRBV6-4
CDR3: CASRQGPFGSYTF

J: TRBJ1-2
V: TRBV21-1
CDR3: CASSKRVRSYGYTF

J: TRBJ2-7
V: TRBV6-1
CDR3: CASSGGLAGVYEQYF

J: TRBJ2-1
V: TRBV18
CDR3: CASSFYSGSGNEQFF

J: TRBJ1-2
V: TRBV30
CDR3: CAWSGGQVGVGGYTF

J: TRBJ1-5
V: TRBV28
CDR3: CASSLVRTGTRNQPQHF

J: TRBJ1-3
V: TRBV5-6
CDR3: CASPPRPSGNTIYF

J: TRBJ2-5
V: TRBV6-6
CDR3: CASSASGEETQYF

J: TRBJ1-4
V: TRBV6-1
CDR3: CASSVHPRGYNEKLFF

J: TRBJ1-1
V: TRBV14
CDR3: CASSLNQWGTMNTEAFF

J: TRBJ1-1
V: TRBV6-5
CDR3: CASSYSGTGWNTEAFF

J: TRBJ2-1
V: TRBV2
CDR3: CASSDRQGADEQFF

J: TRBJ2-1
V: TRBV27
CDR3: CASNVPGQPNEQFF

J: TRBJ1-1
V: TRBV2
CDR3: CASSEAPGIMNTEAFF

J: TRBJ1-1
V: TRBV12-5
CDR3: CASGFGRGTEAFF

J: TRBJ1-2
V: TRBV7-2
CDR3: CASSLGVGETYGGYTF

J: TRBJ1-4
V: TRBV7-8
CDR3: CASSRGALEKLFF

J: TRBJ2-1
V: TRBV18
CDR3: CASSLPLGADNEQFF

J: TRBJ2-1
V: TRBV7-9
CDR3: CASSPTGEEQFF

J: TRBJ2-3
V: TRBV5-6
CDR3: CASRSARSGETQYF

J: TRBJ2-5
V: TRBV5-1
CDR3: CASSLVMGGQETQYF

J: TRBJ2-1
V: TRBV28
CDR3: CASATTGTEQFF

J: TRBJ2-5
V: TRBV11-3
CDR3: CASSLDLAGVRQTQYF

J: TRBJ2-1
V: TRBV19
CDR3: CASRTSGTYNEQFF

J: TRBJ2-1
V: TRBV7-2
CDR3: CASSFGGSNNEQFF

J: TRBJ2-7
V: TRBV6-1
CDR3: CASSEVGGLAYEQYF

J: TRBJ2-1
V: TRBV29-1
CDR3: CSAPGQGWGEQFF